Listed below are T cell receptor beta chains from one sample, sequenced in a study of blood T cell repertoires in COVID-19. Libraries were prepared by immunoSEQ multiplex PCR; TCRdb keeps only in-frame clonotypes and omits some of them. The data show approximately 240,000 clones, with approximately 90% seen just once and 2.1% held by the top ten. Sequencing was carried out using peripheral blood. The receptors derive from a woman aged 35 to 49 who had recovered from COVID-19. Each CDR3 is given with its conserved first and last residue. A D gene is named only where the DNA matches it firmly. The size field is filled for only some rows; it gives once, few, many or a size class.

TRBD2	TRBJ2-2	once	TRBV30	CARGTSGLSRNTGELFF	TGTGCCCGAGGGACTAGCGGATTAAGCCGGAACACCGGGGAGCTGTTTTTT
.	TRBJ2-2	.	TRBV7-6	CASSPRGASTGELFF	TGTGCCAGCAGCCCCCGGGGGGCGAGCACCGGGGAGCTGTTTTTT
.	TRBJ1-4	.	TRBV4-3	CASSHEPGSRYEKLFF	TGCGCCAGCAGCCATGAACCGGGTTCGAGGTATGAAAAACTGTTTTTT
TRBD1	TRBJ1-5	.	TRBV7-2	CASSLGSGGANSNQPQHF	TGTGCCAGCAGCTTAGGCTCAGGGGGCGCAAATAGCAATCAGCCCCAGCATTTT
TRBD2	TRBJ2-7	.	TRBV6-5	CASRSGTINYEQYF	TGTGCCAGCCGCTCCGGGACTATTAACTACGAGCAGTACTTC
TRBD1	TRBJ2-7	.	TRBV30	CAWSQSRRRGQAYEQYF	TGTGCCTGGAGTCAAAGCCGCCGACGAGGACAGGCCTACGAGCAGTACTTC
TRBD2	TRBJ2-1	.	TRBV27	CASRSLLAGGLGNEQFF	TGTGCCAGCAGATCTCTCTTAGCGGGGGGGCTTGGTAATGAGCAGTTCTTC
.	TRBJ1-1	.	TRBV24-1	CATSVENRLVQKAGNTEAFF	TGTGCCACCAGTGTAGAGAATCGACTCGTCCAAAAAGCGGGGAACACTGAAGCTTTCTTT
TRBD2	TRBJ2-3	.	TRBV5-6	CASSLGRLAGGLATQYF	TGTGCCAGCAGCTTGGGAAGACTAGCGGGGGGATTGGCTACGCAGTATTTT
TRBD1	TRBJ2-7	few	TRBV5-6	CASSRATGVDEQYF	TGTGCCAGCAGCCGGGCCACAGGGGTTGACGAGCAGTACTTC
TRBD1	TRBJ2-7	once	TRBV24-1	CATSDSAGGYEQYF	TGTGCCACCAGTGATTCGGCAGGGGGCTACGAGCAGTACTTC
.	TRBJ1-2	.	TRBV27	CASSSGRGDRGYTF	TGTGCCAGCAGCTCGGGCAGGGGAGATAGGGGCTACACCTTC
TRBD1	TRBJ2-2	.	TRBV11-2	CASSLVRGTGELFF	TGTGCCAGCAGCTTAGTCAGGGGGACCGGGGAGCTGTTTTTT
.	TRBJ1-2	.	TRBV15	CATSSNRAGYGYTF	TGTGCCACCAGCAGCAACAGGGCAGGCTATGGCTACACCTTC
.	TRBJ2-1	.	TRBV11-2	CASSLVLLSPGSFF	TGTGCCAGCAGCTTAGTACTTTTGAGCCCAGGGTCGTTCTTC
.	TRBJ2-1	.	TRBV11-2	CASSSRDWPNHEQFF	TGTGCCAGCAGCAGTAGGGACTGGCCCAACCATGAGCAGTTCTTC
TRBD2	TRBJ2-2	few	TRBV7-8	CASSAVAGVPTGELFF	TGTGCCAGCAGCGCCGTAGCGGGAGTTCCCACCGGGGAGCTGTTTTTT
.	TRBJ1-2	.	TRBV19	CATKVDSGANYGYTF	TGTGCCACCAAGGTCGACAGCGGGGCAAACTATGGCTACACCTTC
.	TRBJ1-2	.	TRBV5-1	CASSFEGSGYTF	TGCGCCAGCAGCTTTGAGGGTAGTGGCTACACCTTC
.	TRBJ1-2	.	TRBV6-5	CASSNAGARPYAYTF	TGTGCCAGCAGCAACGCGGGGGCGCGGCCGTATGCCTACACCTTC
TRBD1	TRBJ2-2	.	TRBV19	CASSILRGRGTNTGELFF	TGTGCCAGTAGTATTCTCAGGGGGCGTGGGACGAACACCGGGGAGCTGTTTTTT
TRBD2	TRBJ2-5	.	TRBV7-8	CASSLVASGGAETQYF	TGTGCCAGCAGCTTAGTGGCTAGCGGGGGGGCGGAGACCCAGTACTTC
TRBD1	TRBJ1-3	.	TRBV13	CASSLAPDRGPDTIYF	TGTGCCAGCAGCTTAGCTCCGGACAGGGGGCCCGACACCATATATTTT
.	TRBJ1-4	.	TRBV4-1	CASSQDRVKKLFF	TGCGCCAGCAGCCAAGACAGGGTAAAAAAACTGTTTTTT
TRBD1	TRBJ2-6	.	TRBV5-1	CASSLGTGESGANVLTF	TGCGCCAGCAGCCTAGGGACAGGGGAATCTGGGGCCAACGTCCTGACTTTC
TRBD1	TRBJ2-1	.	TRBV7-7	CASSSQGGPYNEQFF	TGTGCTAGCAGCTCACAGGGGGGACCCTACAATGAGCAGTTCTTC
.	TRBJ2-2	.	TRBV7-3	CASSPTRQDANTGELFF	TGTGCCAGCAGCCCCACTCGACAGGACGCGAACACCGGGGAGCTGTTTTTT
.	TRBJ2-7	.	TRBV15	CATSSDSYEQYF	TGTGCCACCAGCAGCGACAGTTACGAGCAGTACTTC
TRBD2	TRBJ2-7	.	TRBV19	CASSIVGLAGGPYEQYF	TGTGCCAGTAGTATAGTGGGACTAGCGGGAGGGCCCTACGAGCAGTACTTC
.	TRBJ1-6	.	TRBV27	CASSSRTAYNSPLHF	TGTGCCAGCAGTTCGAGGACAGCCTATAATTCACCCCTCCACTTT
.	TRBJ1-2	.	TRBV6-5	CASSGGGRYGYTF	TGTGCCAGTTCCGGTGGGGGCCGATATGGCTACACCTTC
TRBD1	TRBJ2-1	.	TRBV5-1	CASSFGDRSGGEQFF	TGCGCCAGCAGCTTTGGGGACAGGTCGGGCGGTGAGCAGTTCTTC
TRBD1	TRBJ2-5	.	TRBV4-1	CASSQGTGGTGGETQYF	TGCGCCAGCAGCCAGGGGACAGGGGGGACCGGGGGAGAGACCCAGTACTTC
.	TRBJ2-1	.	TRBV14	CASSQVSSYNEQFF	TGTGCCAGCAGTCAGGTTAGCTCCTACAATGAGCAGTTCTTC
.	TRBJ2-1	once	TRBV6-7	CASSRRGMANNEQFF	TGTGCCAGCAGCCGTCGGGGGATGGCCAACAATGAGCAGTTCTTC
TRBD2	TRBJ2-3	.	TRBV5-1	CASLPRSGILSTDTQYF	TGCGCCAGCCTCCCTCGTAGCGGGATCCTAAGCACAGATACGCAGTATTTT
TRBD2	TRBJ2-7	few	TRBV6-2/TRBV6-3	CASSTSGGPSTFYEQYF	TGTGCCAGCAGTACCAGCGGGGGACCCTCGACTTTTTACGAGCAGTACTTC
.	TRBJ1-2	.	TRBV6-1	CASSELHATSNYGYTF	TGTGCCAGCAGTGAACTCCACGCCACATCTAACTATGGCTACACCTTC
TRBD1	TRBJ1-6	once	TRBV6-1	CASSDGTGLISPLHF	TGTGCCAGCAGTGATGGGACAGGTCTAATTTCACCCCTCCACTTT
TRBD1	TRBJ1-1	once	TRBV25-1	CASSRDRGLVNTEAFF	TGTGCCAGCAGCCGGGACAGGGGGCTCGTGAACACTGAAGCTTTCTTT
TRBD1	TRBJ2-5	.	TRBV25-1	CASSEGTGITLKETQYF	TGTGCCAGCAGTGAGGGGACAGGGATAACTCTTAAAGAGACCCAGTACTTC
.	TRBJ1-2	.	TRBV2	CASRRDTSYGYTF	TGTGCCAGCAGAAGGGACACCAGCTATGGCTACACCTTC
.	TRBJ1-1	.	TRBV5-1	CASSQSIGGNTEAFF	TGCGCCAGCAGTCAATCAATAGGGGGGAACACTGAAGCTTTCTTT
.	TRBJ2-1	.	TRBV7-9	CASSLDIFPTEQFF	TGTGCCAGCAGCTTGGACATTTTCCCGACTGAGCAGTTCTTC
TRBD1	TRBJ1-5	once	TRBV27	CASRVGGLNQPQHF	TGTGCCAGCAGGGTAGGGGGCCTTAATCAGCCCCAGCATTTT
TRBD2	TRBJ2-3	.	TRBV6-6	CASRGLAVTDTQYF	TGTGCCAGCAGGGGACTAGCGGTAACAGATACGCAGTATTTT
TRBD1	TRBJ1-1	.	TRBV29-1	CSGAYPRDSDMNTEAFF	TGCAGCGGAGCCTACCCGAGGGACAGCGATATGAACACTGAAGCTTTCTTT
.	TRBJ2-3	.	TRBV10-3	CAISPSSGDTQYF	TGTGCCATCAGTCCTTCTAGTGGAGATACGCAGTATTTT
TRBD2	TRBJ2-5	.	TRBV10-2	CASSDRRERSETQYF	TGCGCCAGCAGTGATAGGCGGGAGAGGTCGGAGACCCAGTACTTC
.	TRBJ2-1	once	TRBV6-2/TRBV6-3	CASSYRGSNEQFF	TGTGCCAGCAGTTACAGAGGGTCCAATGAGCAGTTCTTC